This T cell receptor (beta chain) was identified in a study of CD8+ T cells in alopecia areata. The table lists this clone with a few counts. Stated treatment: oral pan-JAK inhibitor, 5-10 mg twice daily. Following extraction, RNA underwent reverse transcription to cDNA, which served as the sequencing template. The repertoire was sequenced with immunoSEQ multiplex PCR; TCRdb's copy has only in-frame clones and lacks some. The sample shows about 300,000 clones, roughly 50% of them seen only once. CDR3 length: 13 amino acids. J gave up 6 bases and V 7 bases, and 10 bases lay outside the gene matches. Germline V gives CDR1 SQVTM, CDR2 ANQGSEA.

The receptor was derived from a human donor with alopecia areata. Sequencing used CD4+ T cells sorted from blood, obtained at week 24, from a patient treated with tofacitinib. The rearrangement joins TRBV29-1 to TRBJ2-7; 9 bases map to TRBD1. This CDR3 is CSGTGTGSAEQYF. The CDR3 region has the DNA TGCAGCGGTACCGGGACAGGGTCCGCCGAGCAGTACTTC.